The clone carrying this T cell receptor beta chain was observed at least ten times. Antigen specificity is unknown. TCRdb used MiXCR to reprocess the reads, holding one entry per CDR3 protein. Found here are around 62,000 distinct CDR3 sequences, 55% to 80% of them singletons; the top ten hold less than 8.5%. Graft donor-derived T-allo10 cells were described as host-alloantigen-specific, anergic, and alloantigen-specifically suppressive. The data stem from a study of type 1 regulatory T cells. Study context: T-allo10 is a Tr1-enriched, alloantigen-specific CD4 T cell product made in vitro.

Sequenced: cultured T cells, either the whole culture or a sorted T cell fraction (not recorded which). The subset was: Tr1-enriched cell product generated in vitro against host alloantigens. This TCR derives from a human donor in good health.

CDR3 in amino acids: CASSSTSGGVNEQFF. For the CDR3, the DNA is TGTGCCAGCAGTTCGACTAGCGGGGGGGTCAATGAGCAGTTCTTC. The rearrangement links TRBV27 to TRBJ2-1; TRBD2 matches 14 bases. This CDR3 spans 15 amino acids. V trimming: 4 bases; J trimming: 6 bases; junction bases outside the gene matches: 2. Germline V gene sequence: CDR1 MNHEY, CDR2 SMNVEV (reference sequence).